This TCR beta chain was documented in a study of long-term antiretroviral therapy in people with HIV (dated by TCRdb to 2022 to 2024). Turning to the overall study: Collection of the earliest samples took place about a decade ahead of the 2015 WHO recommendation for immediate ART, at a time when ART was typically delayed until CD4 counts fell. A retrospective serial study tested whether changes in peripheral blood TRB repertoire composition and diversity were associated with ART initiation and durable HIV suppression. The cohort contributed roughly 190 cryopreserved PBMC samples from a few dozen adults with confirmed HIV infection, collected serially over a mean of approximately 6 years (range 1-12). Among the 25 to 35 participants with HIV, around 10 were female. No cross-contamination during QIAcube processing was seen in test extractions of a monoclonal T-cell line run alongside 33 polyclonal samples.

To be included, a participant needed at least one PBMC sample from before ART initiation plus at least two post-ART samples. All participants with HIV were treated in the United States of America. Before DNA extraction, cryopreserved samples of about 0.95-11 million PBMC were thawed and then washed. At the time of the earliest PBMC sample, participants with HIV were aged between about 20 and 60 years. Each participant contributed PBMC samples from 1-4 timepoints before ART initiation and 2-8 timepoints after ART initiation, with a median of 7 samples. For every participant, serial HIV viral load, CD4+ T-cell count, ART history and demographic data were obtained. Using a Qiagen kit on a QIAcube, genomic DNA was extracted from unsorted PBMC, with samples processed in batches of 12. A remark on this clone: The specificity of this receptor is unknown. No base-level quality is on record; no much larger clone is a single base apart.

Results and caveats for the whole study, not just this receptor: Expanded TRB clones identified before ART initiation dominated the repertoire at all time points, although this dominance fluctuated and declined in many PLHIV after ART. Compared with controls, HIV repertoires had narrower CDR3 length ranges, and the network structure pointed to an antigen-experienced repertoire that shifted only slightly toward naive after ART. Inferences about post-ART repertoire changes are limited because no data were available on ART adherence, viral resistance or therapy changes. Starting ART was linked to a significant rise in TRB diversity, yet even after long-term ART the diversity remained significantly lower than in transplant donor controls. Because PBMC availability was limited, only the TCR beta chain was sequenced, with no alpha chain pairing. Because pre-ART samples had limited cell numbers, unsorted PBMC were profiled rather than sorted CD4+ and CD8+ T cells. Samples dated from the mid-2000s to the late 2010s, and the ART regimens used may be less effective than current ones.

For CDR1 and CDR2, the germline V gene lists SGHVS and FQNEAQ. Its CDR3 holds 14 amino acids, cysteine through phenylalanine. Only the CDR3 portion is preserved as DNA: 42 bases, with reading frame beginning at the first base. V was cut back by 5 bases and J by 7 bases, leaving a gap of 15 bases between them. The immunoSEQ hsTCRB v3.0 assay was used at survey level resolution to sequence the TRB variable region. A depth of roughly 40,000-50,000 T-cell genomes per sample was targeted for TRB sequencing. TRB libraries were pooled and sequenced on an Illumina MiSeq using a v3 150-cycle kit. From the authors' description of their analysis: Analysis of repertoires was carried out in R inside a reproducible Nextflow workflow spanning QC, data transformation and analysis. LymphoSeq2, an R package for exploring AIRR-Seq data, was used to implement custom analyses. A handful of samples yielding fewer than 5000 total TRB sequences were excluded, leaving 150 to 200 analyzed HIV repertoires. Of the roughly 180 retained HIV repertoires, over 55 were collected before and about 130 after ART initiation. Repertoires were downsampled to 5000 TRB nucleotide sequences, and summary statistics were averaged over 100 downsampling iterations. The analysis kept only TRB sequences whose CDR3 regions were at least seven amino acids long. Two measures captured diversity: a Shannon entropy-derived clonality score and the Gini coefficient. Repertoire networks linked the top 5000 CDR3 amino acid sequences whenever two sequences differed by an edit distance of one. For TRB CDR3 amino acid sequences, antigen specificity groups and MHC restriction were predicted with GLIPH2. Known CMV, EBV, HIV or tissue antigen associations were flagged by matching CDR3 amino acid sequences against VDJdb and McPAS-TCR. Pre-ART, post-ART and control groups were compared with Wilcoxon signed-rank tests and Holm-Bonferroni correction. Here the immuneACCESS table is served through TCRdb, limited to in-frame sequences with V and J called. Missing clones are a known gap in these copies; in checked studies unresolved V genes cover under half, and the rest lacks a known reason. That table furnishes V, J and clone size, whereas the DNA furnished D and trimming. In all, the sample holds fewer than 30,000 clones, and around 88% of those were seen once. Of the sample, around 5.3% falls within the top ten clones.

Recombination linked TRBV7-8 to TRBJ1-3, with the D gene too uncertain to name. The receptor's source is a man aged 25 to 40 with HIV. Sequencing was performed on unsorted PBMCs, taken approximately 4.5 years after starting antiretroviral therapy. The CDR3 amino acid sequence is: CASSPRRLENTIYF. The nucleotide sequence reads TGTGCCAGCAGCCCGAGAAGGCTGGAGAACACCATATATTTT.